Presented here are 12 T cell receptor beta chains from one specimen sequenced in a study of technical replicates of blood from several donors. Only in-frame clones appear in the TCRdb table, and some are missing; sequencing was by immunoSEQ multiplex PCR. The table shows just under 60,000 clones, with about nine tenths occurring only once. The sequenced material came from PBMCs. All receptors derive from a human donor in good health. Some clones in this sample may be carry-over from other donors' samples.

The chain employs TRBV7-2 and TRBJ2-5; D may be TRBD1 (6 bases). Germline V gene data show CDR1 as SGHTA and CDR2 as FQGNSA. The V and J ends lost 8 bases and 4 bases respectively, with 14 bases between them. The CDR3 spans 13 residues. In nucleotides, the CDR3 is TGTGCCAGCGGTCTGGGGGCAAGAGAGACCCAGTACTTC. Translation: CASGLGARETQYF.

The chain recombines TRBV2 with TRBJ1-4, with D possibly TRBD1 on 6 matching bases. Trimming shortened V by 4 bases and J by 7 bases, and 13 bases separated the two germline ends. The CDR3 is 14 amino acids. CDR1 is SNHLY and CDR2 is FYNNEI in the germline V gene. The CDR3 sequence is CASSVGQGSEKLFF. CDR3 DNA: TGTGCCAGCAGTGTTGGGCAGGGGAGTGAAAAACTGTTTTTT.

The chain links TRBV7-2 to TRBJ1-6; TRBD1 is a possible D gene (6 bases). The CDR3 is 13 amino acids. V was trimmed by 4 bases and J by 11 bases, leaving 12 bases between them. The germline V gene has CDR1 SGHTA and CDR2 FQGNSA. The CDR3 loop is CASSYPQGTPLHF. CDR3 in DNA: TGTGCCAGCAGCTACCCCCAGGGGACACCCCTCCACTTT.

The chain recombines TRBV30 with TRBJ2-1; D unresolved. V was trimmed by 0 bases and J by 9 bases, leaving 6 bases between them. CDR1 is GTSNPN and CDR2 is SVGIG in the germline V gene (reference sequence). CDR3 length: 11 amino acids. Written as DNA, the CDR3 is TGTGCCTGGAGTGTTACTTCTGAGCAGTTCTTC. Translated, it gives CAWSVTSEQFF.

V usage is TRBV25-1 and J usage is TRBJ2-7, with TRBD2 matching over 7 bases. The V segment lost 4 bases and the J segment 0 bases; nucleotides outside the gene matches: 0. The germline CDR1 and CDR2 sequences are MGHDK and SYGVNS. The CDR3 is made up of 13 amino acids. Here the CDR3 DNA reads TGTGCCAGCAGTGGCGGGAGCTCCTACGAGCAGTACTTC. It is translated as CASSGGSSYEQYF.

This chain connects TRBV5-4 to TRBJ2-5; D is perhaps TRBD1 (6 bases). The ends were cut back, 5 bases at V and 5 bases at J, with 13 bases in the middle. The CDR3 contains 13 residues. Germline-derived CDR1 and CDR2 are SGHNT and YYREEE (reference sequence). The DNA of the CDR3 is TGTGCCAGCAGGTTACAGGGAAGGGAGACCCAGTACTTC. Residues: CASRLQGRETQYF.

The chain links TRBV10-3 to TRBJ1-1, with 7 bases aligning to TRBD1. The CDR3 has 13 amino acids. Germline trimming cut 10 bases from V and 2 bases from J; bases unmatched to any gene: 7. From germline, CDR1 is ENHRY and CDR2 SYGVKD. CDR3 protein: CATYRDSNTEAFF. Written as DNA, the CDR3 is TGTGCCACCTATCGGGACAGCAACACTGAAGCTTTCTTT.

The chain uses TRBV2 and TRBJ1-2, with 9 bases aligning to TRBD1. The ends lost 5 bases at V and 6 bases at J; junction bases unmatched: 7. Germline-derived CDR1 and CDR2 are SNHLY and FYNNEI. The CDR3 is made up of 14 amino acids. The CDR3: CASSPGQGVDGYTF. CDR3 nucleotides: TGTGCCAGCAGTCCGGGACAGGGCGTCGATGGCTACACCTTC.

V gene TRBV15 combines with J gene TRBJ2-7; TRBD2 agrees at 7 bases. The J segment lost 2 bases and the V segment lost 9 bases, leaving 4 bases of the junction unmatched. The CDR3 is made up of 12 amino acids. Per germline, CDR1 LNHNV and CDR2 YYDKDF (reference sequence). The CDR3 DNA is TGTGCCACGGGAGGGACGGCCTACGAGCAGTACTTC. Protein: CATGGTAYEQYF. Drawing the rest from reference TRBV15 and TRBJ2-7, the complete variable domain is DAMVIQNPRYQVTQFGKPVTLSCSQTLNHNVMYWYQQKSSQAPKLLFHYYDKDFNNEADTPDNFQSRRPNTSFCFLDIRSPGLGDTAMYLCATGGTAYEQYFGPGTRLTVT.

The CDR3 is CASSQLSGNQPQHF. The CDR3 DNA sequence: TGTGCCAGCAGCCAATTGTCGGGGAATCAGCCCCAGCATTTT. The V and J genes are TRBV16 and TRBJ1-5; D is uncertain. The CDR3 spans 14 residues. Germline CDR1 KGHSY, CDR2 FQNENV. V lost 1 base, J lost 4 bases, and 8 bases lay in between.

This rearrangement joins TRBV28 to TRBJ1-1; D is ambiguous. The germline V gene encodes CDR1 MDHEN and CDR2 SYDVKM. V was clipped by 5 bases and J by 11 bases, with 9 bases between them. There are 10 residues in the CDR3. CDR3 region: CASSRVYAFF. CDR3 bases: TGTGCCAGCAGTCGGGTCTATGCTTTCTTT.

The gene calls are TRBV5-4 and TRBJ2-1, with TRBD2 matching 8 bases. CDR1 is SGHNT and CDR2 is YYREEE in the germline V gene (reference sequence). The length of the CDR3 is 16 residues. After removal of 2 bases from V and 6 bases from J, the junction contained 10 bases not matched to a gene. CDR3 in amino acids: CASSFGLRGAFNEQFF. DNA for the CDR3: TGTGCCAGCAGCTTTGGTCTGCGGGGGGCGTTCAATGAGCAGTTCTTC.